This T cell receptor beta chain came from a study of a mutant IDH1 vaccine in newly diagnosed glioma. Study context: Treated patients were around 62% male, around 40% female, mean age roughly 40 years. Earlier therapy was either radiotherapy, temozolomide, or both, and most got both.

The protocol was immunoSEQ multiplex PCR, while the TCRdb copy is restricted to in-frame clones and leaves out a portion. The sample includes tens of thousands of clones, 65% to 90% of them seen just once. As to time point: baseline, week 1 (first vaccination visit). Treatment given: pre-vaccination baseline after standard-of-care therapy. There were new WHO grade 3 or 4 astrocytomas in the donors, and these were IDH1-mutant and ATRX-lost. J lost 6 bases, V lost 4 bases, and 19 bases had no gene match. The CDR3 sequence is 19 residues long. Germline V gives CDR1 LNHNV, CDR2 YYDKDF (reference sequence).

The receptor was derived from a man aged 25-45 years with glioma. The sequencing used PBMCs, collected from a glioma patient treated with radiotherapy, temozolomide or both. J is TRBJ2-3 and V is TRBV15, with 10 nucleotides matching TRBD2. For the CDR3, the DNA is TGTGCCACCAGCATTACAAGGAGGCTAGCGGGGGCCCCGTATGATACGCAGTATTTT. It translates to CATSITRRLAGAPYDTQYF.